This T cell receptor beta chain was captured by sequencing in a study of beta chain features in type 1 diabetes. In the study overall: Sorted cells numbering some 110 million were examined across all samples. Findings and caveats of the study: A pattern of fewer insertions and more deletions at VDJ junctions was seen in type 1 diabetes patients.

Every isolated RNA sample was fully reverse transcribed, so sequencing captured expressed TCRB transcripts. Method: immunoSEQ multiplex PCR; TCRdb's copy keeps in-frame clones and lacks some. This sample has 600,000 to 650,000 clones, with about a sixth found just once. Remarks on this clone: Its antigen is unknown.

This clonotype originated in a man in his late teens or twenties in good health. The sequencing sample was made of naive CD4+ T cells from blood.

Written as DNA, the CDR3 is TGTGCCAGCAGTGCGGGACAGAGAATTGAAGCTTTCTTT. As protein: CASSAGQRIEAFF. The chain joins TRBV28 to TRBJ1-1; 7 positions match TRBD1. V lost 5 bases to trimming and J lost 7 bases; unmatched junction nucleotides: 7. From germline, CDR1 is MDHEN and CDR2 SYDVKM. The CDR3 length is 13 residues.